One T cell receptor beta chain is described in this entry. V lost 10 bases to trimming and J lost 6 bases, with 13 bases between them. CDR1 is MNHEY and CDR2 is SMNVEV in the germline V gene (reference sequence). The CDR3 has 11 residues. This entry is derived from a study of cytotoxic CD8 clonotypes in ibrutinib-treated CLL. Across the study: Among the patients, about a dozen presented as relapsed/refractory and around 15 as treatment-naive; around 17 showed unmutated IGHV.

The data were produced by immunoSEQ multiplex PCR, yet TCRdb's version contains in-frame clones alone and is incomplete. The sample contains 60,000 to 70,000 clones, 57% of which appear only once. The V and J genes are TRBV27 and TRBJ2-7; TRBD2 might be the D (7 bases). This sequence originates from a human donor with chronic lymphocytic leukemia. The sequencing used PBMCs, collected after 12 months of ibrutinib treatment. CDR3 sequence: CATRGGGEQYF. Written as DNA, the CDR3 is TGTGCCACCAGAGGGGGGGGCGAGCAGTACTTC.